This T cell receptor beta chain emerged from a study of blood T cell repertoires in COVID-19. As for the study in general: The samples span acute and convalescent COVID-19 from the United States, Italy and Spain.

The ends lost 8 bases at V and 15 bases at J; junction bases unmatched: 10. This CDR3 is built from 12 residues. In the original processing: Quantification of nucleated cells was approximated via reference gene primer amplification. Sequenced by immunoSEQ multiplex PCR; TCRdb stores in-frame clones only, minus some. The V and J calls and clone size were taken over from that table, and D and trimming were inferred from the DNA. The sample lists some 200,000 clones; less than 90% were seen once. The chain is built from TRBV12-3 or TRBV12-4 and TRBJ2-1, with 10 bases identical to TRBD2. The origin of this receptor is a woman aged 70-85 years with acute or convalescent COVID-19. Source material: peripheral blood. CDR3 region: CASLTSGTSAFF. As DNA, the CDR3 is TGTGCCAGCTTAACCTCCGGGACTAGCGCGTTCTTC.